This TCR beta chain emerged from a study of siplizumab effects on memory and regulatory T cells (dated by TCRdb to the late 2010s). For the study in its entirety: The study examined how the anti-CD2 antibody siplizumab affects alloreactive T-cell subsets in allogeneic mixed lymphocyte reactions built from human PBMCs.

TCRbeta CDR3 sequencing was performed on sorted unstimulated T cells and on proliferating T cells recovered from mixed lymphocyte reactions. Fresh whole blood from fewer than 11 HLA-typed healthy donors served as the source for isolating PBMCs. Results the study describes overall, beyond this receptor: Unstimulated naive T cells appeared to be more diverse than memory T cells, and naive cells seemed to make a substantial contribution to the alloresponse. Whether proliferating Tregs from siplizumab cultures actually had suppressive function was not functionally confirmed. Because sequences below about 10^-5 frequency were poorly captured, only a minor fraction of alloreactive clones could be mapped to unstimulated subsets. Siplizumab significantly reduced the cumulative frequency of alloreactive sequences traceable to unstimulated CD4+ memory T cells. Roughly 80-96% of proliferating CD4+ or CD8+ clones could not be assigned a naive or memory phenotype. Among mappable alloreactive CD4+ clones, the Treg-derived fraction averaged approximately 69% with siplizumab versus 25% to 30% in control reactions.

Measured from the cysteine to the phenylalanine, the CDR3 is 17 residues long. Only the CDR3 DNA is retained, 51 bases long and in frame from the first base. CDR1 and CDR2, per the germline V gene, are SGHTA and FQGNSA. V loses 1 base at its end and J loses 2 bases; junction bases beyond the gene matches: 10. The protocol used for the library was the immunoSEQ multiplex PCR assay. The deep sequencing platform assayed some 90,000 TCR templates per sample. Genomic DNA extracted from sorted T cells was the material used for TCRbeta CDR3 sequencing. On the study's bioinformatics: The R programming language was used for clonal analysis of TCRbeta CDR3 data. Alloreactive CD4+ and CD8+ clones were identified by comparing unstimulated samples to CFSE-low samples taken after the reaction. By matching sequences to the repertoires of sorted unstimulated Treg and non-Treg cells, each alloreactive CD4+ clone was assigned a regulatory or non-regulatory origin. TCRdb provides this immuneACCESS table in a form limited to in-frame rearrangements. Some clones are lacking; in checked studies, under half of them reflect an unresolved V gene, and why the rest are absent is not known. V and J calls and clone size are copied from that table; D and trimming were computed from the DNA. Within this sample are roughly 100,000 clones, with 80% to 95% of them counted one time only. The ten largest clones take up roughly 7.1% of the sample.

On this clone: The clone's antigen remains unknown. The record has no base qualities; no much larger clone is one base away.

This chain joins TRBV7-2 to TRBJ2-7, with TRBD2 matching 8 junction bases. The clonotype originates from a human donor in good health. Sequenced: CD8+ T cells sorted from blood. CDR3 region: CASSLESSSGTAYEQYF. Read as DNA, the sequence is TGTGCCAGCAGCTTAGAGAGTAGTAGCGGGACCGCCTACGAGCAGTACTTC.